This T cell receptor (beta chain) was captured by sequencing in a study of technical replicates of blood from several donors. In germline, CDR1 is MNHEY, CDR2 SVGAGI. CDR3 length equals 14 residues. J gave up 10 bases and V 1 base, and 7 bases lay outside the gene matches. Some clones are missing from TCRdb's copy, which holds only in-frame ones; the method was immunoSEQ multiplex PCR. The table has more than 70,000 clones, about 90% seen once. This clonotype originated in a human donor in good health. J is TRBJ2-7 and V is TRBV6-5; 10 bases are shared with TRBD1. The sequenced material came from T cells isolated from PBMCs. As DNA, the CDR3 is TGTGCCAGCAGTTACTTCCCCCGGGACAGGGGACAGTACTTC. This codes for CASSYFPRDRGQYF.